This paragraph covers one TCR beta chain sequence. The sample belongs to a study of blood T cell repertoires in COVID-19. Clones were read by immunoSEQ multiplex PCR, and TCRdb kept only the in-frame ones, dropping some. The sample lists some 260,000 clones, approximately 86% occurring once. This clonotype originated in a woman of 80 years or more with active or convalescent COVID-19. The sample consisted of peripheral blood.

The CDR3 region has the DNA TGTGCCTGGAGTGCCCAGGGAGGAAACTATGGCTACACCTTC. It specifies CAWSAQGGNYGYTF. The chain recombines TRBV30 with TRBJ1-2; possibly TRBD1 for D (5 bases). The germline CDR1 and CDR2 sequences are GTSNPN and SVGIG (reference sequence). Between the trimmed V and J ends, which lost 1 base and 2 bases, there was a span of 11 bases. This CDR3 comprises 14 residues. Using reference TRBV30 and TRBJ1-2 for the parts outside the CDR3, the full variable domain is SQTIHQWPATLVQPVGSPLSLECTVEGTSNPNLYWYRQAAGRGLQLLFYSVGIGQISSEVPQNLSASRPQDRQFILSSKKLLLSDSGFYLCAWSAQGGNYGYTFGSGTRLTVV.